The source of this TCR beta chain is a study of OX40 agonist ivuxolimab in advanced cancers. As for the study in general: Head and neck, renal cell, melanoma or hepatocellular carcinoma were the cancers that dose-escalation patients had. Participants could have had prior anti-PD-1, anti-PD-L1 or anti-CTLA-4 therapy, and approximately 40% had some.

This CDR3 has 16 residues. Germline lookup yields CDR1 GTSNPN and CDR2 SVGIG (reference sequence). The ends lost 2 bases at V and 1 base at J; junction bases unmatched: 8. In regard to this clone: As yet, its antigen is unknown.

Generated by immunoSEQ multiplex PCR, the TCRdb table keeps only in-frame clones and is missing some. The repertoire holds roughly 97,000 clones, with roughly 89% as singletons. Study-wide points: Dose levels from 0.1 to 3.0 mg/kg saw CD4+ and CD8+ blood T cells expand clonally by week 6. The mean number of expanded clones was higher in CD8+ T cells than in CD4+.

The clonotype comes from an adult with an advanced solid tumor such as melanoma, head and neck, liver or kidney cancer. The chain couples TRBV30 to TRBJ2-3, with 8 bases lining up with TRBD2. This specimen was CD4+ or CD8+ T cells sorted from blood, taken in a trial of the OX40 agonist ivuxolimab. The CDR3 is CAWSSTGTSGTDTQYF. CDR3 DNA sequence: TGTGCCTGGAGTTCCACCGGGACTAGTGGCACAGATACGCAGTATTTT.